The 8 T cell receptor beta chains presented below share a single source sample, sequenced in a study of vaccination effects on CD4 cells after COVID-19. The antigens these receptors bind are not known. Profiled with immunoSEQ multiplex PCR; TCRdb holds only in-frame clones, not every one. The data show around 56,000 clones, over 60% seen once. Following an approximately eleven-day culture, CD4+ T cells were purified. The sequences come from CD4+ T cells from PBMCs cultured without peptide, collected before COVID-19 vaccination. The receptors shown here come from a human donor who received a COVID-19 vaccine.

CDR3 protein: CASSLTGLTNEKLFF. The CDR3 DNA sequence: TGCGCCAGCAGCTTGACGGGCCTCACTAATGAAAAACTGTTTTTT. The chain joins TRBV5-1 to TRBJ1-4; no firm D call. There are 15 residues in the CDR3. V gave up 1 base and J gave up 2 bases, with 9 bases separating them. Germline V gene sequence: CDR1 SGHRS, CDR2 YFSETQ.

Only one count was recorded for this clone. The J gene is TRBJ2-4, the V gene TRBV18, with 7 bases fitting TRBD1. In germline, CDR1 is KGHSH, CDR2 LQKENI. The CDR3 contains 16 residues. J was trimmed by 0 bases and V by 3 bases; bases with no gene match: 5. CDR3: CASSPSGQLAKNIQYF. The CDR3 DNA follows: TGTGCCAGCTCACCGTCGGGACAGTTAGCCAAAAACATTCAGTACTTC.

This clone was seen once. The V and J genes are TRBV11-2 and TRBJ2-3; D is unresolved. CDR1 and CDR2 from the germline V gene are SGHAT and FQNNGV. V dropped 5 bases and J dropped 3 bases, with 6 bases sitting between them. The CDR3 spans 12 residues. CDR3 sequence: CASSKYTDTQYF. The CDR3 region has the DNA TGTGCCAGCAGCAAATATACAGATACGCAGTATTTT.

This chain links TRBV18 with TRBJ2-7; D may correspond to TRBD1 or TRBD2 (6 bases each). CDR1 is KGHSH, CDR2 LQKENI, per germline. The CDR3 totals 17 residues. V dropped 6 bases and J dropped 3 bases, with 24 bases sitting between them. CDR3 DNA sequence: TGTGCCAGCTCCCCAGAACGACTAGGACAGACTTTCTACGAGCAGTACGTC. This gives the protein CASSPERLGQTFYEQYV.

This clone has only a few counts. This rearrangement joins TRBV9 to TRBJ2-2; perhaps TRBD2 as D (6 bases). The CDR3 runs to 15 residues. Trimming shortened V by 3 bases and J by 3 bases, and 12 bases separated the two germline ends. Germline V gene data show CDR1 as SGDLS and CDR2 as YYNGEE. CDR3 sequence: CASSAPGVYTGELFF. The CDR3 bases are TGTGCCAGCAGCGCCCCGGGAGTATACACCGGGGAGCTGTTTTTT.

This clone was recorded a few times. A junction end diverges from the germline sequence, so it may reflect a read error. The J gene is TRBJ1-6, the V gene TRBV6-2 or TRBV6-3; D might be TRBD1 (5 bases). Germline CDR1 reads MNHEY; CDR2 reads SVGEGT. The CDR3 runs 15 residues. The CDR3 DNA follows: TGTGCCAGCAGCTACTATGGGGGGATCTCGTCACCCCTCCACTTT. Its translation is CASSYYGGISSPLHF.

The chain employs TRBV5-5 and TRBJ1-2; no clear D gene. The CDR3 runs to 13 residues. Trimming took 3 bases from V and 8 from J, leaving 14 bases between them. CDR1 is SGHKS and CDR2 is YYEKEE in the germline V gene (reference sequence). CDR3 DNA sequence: TGTGCCAGCAGCTCCTCCGGGAAAATCGGCTACACCTTC. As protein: CASSSSGKIGYTF.

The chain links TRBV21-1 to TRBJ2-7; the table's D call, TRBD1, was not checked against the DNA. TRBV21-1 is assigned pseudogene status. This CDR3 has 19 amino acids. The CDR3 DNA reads TGTGCCAGCAGCTTCAGGGGACAGGGGGGTCCCCTCTCAACCTACGAGCAGTACGTC. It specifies CASSFRGQGGPLSTYEQYV.